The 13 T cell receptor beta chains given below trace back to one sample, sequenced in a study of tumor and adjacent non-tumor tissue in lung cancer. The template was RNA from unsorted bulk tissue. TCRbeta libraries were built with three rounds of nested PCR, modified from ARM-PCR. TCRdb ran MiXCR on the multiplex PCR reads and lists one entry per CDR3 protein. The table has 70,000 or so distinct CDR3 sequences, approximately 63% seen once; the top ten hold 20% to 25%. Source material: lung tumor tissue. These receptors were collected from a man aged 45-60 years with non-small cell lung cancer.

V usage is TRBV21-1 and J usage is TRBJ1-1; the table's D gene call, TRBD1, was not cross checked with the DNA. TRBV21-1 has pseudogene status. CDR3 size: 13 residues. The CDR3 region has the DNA TGTGCCAGTGGCGGACAGGGGAACACTGAAGCTTTCTTT. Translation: CASGGQGNTEAFF.

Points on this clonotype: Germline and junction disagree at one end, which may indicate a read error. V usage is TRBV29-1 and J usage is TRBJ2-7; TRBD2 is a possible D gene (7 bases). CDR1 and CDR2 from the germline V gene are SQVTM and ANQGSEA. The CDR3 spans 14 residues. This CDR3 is CSVAGGASPSEQYF. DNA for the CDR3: TGTAGCGTTGCTGGGGGGGCTAGCCCTAGTGAGCAGTACTTC.

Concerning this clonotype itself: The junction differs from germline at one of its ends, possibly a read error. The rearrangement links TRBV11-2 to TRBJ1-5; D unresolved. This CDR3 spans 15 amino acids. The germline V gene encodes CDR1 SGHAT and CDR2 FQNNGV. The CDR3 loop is CTSSFDSGRNQPQHF. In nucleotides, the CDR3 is TGTACCAGCAGCTTCGATTCGGGCCGAAATCAGCCCCAGCATTTT.

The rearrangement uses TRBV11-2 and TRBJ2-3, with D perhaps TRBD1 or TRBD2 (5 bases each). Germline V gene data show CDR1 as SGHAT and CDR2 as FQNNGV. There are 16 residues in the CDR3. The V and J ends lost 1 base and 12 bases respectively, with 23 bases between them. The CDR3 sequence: CASSLGGLSGTDTQYF. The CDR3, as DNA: TGTGCCAGCAGCTTAGGGGGGTTATCTGGCACAGACACACAGTATTTT.

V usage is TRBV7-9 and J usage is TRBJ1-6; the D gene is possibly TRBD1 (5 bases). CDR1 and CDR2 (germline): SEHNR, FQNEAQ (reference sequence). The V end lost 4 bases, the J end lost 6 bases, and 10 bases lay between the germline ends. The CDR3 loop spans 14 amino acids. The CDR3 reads CASSSTRANSPLHF. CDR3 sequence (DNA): TGTGCCAGCAGCTCCACCAGGGCTAATTCACCCCTCCACTTT.

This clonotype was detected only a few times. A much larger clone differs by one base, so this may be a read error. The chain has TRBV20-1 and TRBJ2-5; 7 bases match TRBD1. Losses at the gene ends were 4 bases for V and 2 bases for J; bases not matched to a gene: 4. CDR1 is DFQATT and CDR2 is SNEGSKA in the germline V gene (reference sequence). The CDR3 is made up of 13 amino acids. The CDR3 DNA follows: TGCAGTGCTACATCGGGACAGCAAGAGACCCAGTACTTC. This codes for CSATSGQQETQYF.

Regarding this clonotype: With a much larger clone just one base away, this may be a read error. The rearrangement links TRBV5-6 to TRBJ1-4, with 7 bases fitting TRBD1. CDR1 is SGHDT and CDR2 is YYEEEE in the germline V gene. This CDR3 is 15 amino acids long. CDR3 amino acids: CASNLPGTANEKLFF. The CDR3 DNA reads TGTGCCAGCAACTTGCCCGGGACAGCTAATGAAAAACTGTTTTTT.

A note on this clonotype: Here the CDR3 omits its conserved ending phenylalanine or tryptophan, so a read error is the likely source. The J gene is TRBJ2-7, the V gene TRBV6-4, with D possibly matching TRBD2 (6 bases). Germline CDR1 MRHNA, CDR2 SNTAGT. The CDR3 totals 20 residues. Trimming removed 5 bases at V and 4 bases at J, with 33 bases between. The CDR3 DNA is TGTGCCAGCAGTCCTCCTAAGCTTGGCGGGACTTATTCTCCCACTTACGAGCAGTACTTA. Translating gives CASSPPKLGGTYSPTYEQYL.

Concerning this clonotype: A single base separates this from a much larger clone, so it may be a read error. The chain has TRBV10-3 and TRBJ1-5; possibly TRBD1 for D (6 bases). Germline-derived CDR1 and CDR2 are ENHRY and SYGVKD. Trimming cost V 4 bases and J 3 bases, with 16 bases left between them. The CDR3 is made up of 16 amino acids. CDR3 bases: TGTGCCATCAGTGTGTTGGGACAAGGGAACAATCAGCCCCAGCATTTT. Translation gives CAISVLGQGNNQPQHF.

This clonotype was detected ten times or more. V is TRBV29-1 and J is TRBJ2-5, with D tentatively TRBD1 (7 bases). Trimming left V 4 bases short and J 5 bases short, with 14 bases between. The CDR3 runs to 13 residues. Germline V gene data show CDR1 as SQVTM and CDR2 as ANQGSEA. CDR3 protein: CSVGQGGLETQYF. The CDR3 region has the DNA TGCAGCGTTGGGCAGGGGGGTCTGGAGACCCAGTACTTC.

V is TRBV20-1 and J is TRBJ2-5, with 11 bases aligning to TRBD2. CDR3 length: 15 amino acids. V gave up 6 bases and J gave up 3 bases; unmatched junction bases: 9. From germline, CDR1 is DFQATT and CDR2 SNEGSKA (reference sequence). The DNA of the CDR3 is TGCAGTGCCCATGCTAGCGGGGGGAAAGAAGAGACCCAGTACTTC. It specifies CSAHASGGKEETQYF.

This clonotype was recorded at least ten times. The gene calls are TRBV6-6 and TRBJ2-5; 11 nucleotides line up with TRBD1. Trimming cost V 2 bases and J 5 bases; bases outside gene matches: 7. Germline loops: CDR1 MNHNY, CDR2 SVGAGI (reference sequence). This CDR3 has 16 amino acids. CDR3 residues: CASSYPGQGAEETQYF. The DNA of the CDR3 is TGTGCCAGCAGTTACCCTGGACAGGGGGCTGAGGAGACCCAGTACTTC.

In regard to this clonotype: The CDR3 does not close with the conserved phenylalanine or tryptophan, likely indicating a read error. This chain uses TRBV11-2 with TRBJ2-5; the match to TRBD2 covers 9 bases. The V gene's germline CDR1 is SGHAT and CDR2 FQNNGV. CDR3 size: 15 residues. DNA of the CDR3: TGTGCCAGTAGCTTAGGAGGCGGGGGGGAGAAGACCCAGTACCTC. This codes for CASSLGGGGEKTQYL.